This T cell receptor (beta chain) was sequenced during a study of cytomegalovirus exposure and HLA in healthy donors. Germline CDR1 reads SEHNR; CDR2 reads FQNEAQ (reference sequence). This CDR3 region has 14 residues. V lost 4 bases and J lost 2, with 10 bases in between. Clones were read by immunoSEQ multiplex PCR, and TCRdb kept only the in-frame ones, dropping some. The sample carries about 170,000 clones, around 96% recorded once. This clonotype was obtained from a woman younger than 30 in good health and CMV-seronegative. The chain uses TRBV7-9 and TRBJ2-3; unclear D gene. Sequencing used PBMCs. CDR3 region: CASSSSSDTDTQYF. In nucleotides, the CDR3 is TGTGCCAGCAGCTCCTCCTCAGACACAGATACGCAGTATTTT.